This TCR beta chain was captured by sequencing in a study of low-dose radiotherapy and immunotherapy resistance in tumors. Alpha and beta chains were covered, as first-strand cDNA relied on TRAV- and TRBV-specific primers. The TCRs were subjected to amplification over approximately 20 PCR cycles employing a constant-region primer in conjunction with a V-primer adapter. Using its own MiXCR run on the reads, TCRdb lists one record per CDR3 protein. Among more than 9,500 distinct CDR3 sequences listed, 42% were seen once. V dropped 5 bases and J dropped 5; count of bases not matched to a gene: 12. There are 16 residues in the CDR3. From germline, CDR1 is SEHNR and CDR2 FQNEAQ (reference sequence).

The origin of this receptor is a human donor with advanced metastatic prostate, ovarian, gallbladder or colorectal cancer (not recorded which). This table probably holds off-target reads from a library built for another chain. The chain recombines TRBV7-9 with TRBJ2-1; 7 positions agree with TRBD2. CDR3 amino acids: CASSALGGGRNNEQFF. In DNA form, the CDR3 reads TGTGCCAGCAGCGCATTGGGCGGGGGAAGAAACAATGAGCAGTTCTTC.